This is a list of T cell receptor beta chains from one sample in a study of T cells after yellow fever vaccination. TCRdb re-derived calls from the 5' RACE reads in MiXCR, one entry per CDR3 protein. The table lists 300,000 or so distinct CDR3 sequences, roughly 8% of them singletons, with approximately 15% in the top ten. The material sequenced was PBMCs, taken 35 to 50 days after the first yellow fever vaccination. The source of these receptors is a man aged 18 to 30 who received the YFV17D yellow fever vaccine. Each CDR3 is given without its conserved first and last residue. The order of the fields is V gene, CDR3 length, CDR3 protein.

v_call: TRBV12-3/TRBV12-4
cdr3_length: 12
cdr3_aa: ASSLWSGGETQY

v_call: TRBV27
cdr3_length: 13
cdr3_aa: ASSSSTGGDYGYT

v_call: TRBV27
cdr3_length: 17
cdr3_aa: ASFSGPLSSGESYNEQF

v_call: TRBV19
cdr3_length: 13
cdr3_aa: ASSARQGHTDTQY

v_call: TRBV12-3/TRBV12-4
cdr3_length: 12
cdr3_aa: ASTRDIITGELF

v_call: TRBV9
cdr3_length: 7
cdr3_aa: ASSQGYT

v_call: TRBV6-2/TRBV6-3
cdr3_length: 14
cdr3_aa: ASSYSVPGVQETQY

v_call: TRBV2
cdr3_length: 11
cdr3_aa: ASSEGAYQPQH

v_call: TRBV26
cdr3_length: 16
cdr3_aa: ASSSRPGGTFSYNEQF

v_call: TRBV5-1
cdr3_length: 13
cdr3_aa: ASSLAADSNYGYT

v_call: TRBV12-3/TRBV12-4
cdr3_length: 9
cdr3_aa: ASSLGTSWT